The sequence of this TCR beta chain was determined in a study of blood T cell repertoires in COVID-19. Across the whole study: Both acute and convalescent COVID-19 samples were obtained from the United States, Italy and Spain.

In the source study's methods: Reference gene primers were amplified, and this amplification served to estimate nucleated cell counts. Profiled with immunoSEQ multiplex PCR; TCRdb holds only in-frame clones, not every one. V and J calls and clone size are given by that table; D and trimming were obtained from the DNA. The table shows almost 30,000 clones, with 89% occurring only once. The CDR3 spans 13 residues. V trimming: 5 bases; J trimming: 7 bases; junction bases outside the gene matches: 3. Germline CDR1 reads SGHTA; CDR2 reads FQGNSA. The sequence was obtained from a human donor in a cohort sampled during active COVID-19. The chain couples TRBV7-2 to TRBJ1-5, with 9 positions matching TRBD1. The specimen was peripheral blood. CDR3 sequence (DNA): TGTGCCAGCAGCCGGACAGGGGACCAGCCCCAGCATTTT. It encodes CASSRTGDQPQHF.